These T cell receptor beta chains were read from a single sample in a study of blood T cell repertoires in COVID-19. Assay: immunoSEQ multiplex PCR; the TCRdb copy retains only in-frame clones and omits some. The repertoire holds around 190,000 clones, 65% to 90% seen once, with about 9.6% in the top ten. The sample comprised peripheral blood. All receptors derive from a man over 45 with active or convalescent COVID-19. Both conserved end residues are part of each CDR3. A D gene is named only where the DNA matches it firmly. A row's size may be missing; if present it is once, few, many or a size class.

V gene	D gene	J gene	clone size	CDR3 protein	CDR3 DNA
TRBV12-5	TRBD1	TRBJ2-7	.	CASGLVIKGTDSYEQYF	TGTGCTAGTGGTTTGGTAATAAAAGGGACAGACTCCTACGAGCAGTACTTC
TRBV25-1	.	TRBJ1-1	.	CASTSTGMNTEAFF	TGTGCCAGCACCAGTACCGGGATGAACACTGAAGCTTTCTTT
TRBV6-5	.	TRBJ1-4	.	CASSQPTGPNEKLFF	TGTGCCAGCAGTCAGCCGACAGGCCCAAATGAAAAACTGTTTTTT
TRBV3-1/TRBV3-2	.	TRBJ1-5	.	CASSQDMTGQPQHF	TGTGCCAGCAGCCAAGATATGACGGGGCAGCCCCAGCATTTT
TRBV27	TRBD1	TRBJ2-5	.	CASSFTTGGDETQYF	TGTGCCAGCAGCTTCACGACAGGGGGGGATGAGACCCAGTACTTC
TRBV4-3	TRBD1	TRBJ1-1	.	CASSQVQGAGTEAFF	TGCGCCAGCAGCCAAGTACAGGGGGCTGGCACTGAAGCTTTCTTT
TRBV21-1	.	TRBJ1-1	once	CASSNQPRRLKSSEAFF	TGTGCCAGCAGCAACCAGCCCAGGCGCCTGAAGTCGTCTGAAGCTTTCTTT
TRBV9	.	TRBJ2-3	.	CASSYRRADTQYF	TGTGCCAGCAGCTATCGGAGGGCAGATACGCAGTATTTT
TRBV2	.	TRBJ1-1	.	CASSVRGNTEAFF	TGTGCCAGCAGCGTACGGGGGAACACTGAAGCTTTCTTT
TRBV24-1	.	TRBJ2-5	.	CATSDLSTGGQYF	TGTGCCACCAGTGATTTATCCACCGGGGGCCAGTACTTC
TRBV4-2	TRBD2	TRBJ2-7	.	CASSQPTSGSSSYEQYF	TGTGCCAGCAGCCAACCGACTAGCGGGAGTTCCTCCTACGAGCAGTACTTC
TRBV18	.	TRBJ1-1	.	CASSPPQGWTEAFF	TGTGCCAGCTCACCCCCTCAGGGTTGGACTGAAGCTTTCTTT
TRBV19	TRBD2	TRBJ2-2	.	CASSKTSGRYTGELFF	TGTGCCAGTAGTAAGACTAGCGGGAGGTACACCGGGGAGCTGTTTTTT
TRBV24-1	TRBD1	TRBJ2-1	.	CATSDFSGTGRRAASSYNEQFF	TGTGCCACCAGTGATTTCTCCGGGACAGGGAGGAGGGCTGCGAGCTCCTACAATGAGCAGTTCTTC
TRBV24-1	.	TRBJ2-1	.	CATSQYNEQFF	TGTGCCACCAGTCAGTACAATGAGCAGTTCTTC
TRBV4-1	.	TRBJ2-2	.	CASSHPLSAGELFF	TGCGCCAGCAGCCATCCCCTGAGCGCCGGGGAGCTGTTTTTT
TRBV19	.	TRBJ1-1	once	CASSIGGRVYMNTEAFF	TGTGCCAGTAGTATAGGAGGCAGAGTATACATGAACACTGAAGCTTTCTTT
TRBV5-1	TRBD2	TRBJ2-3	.	CASSLAGTDTQYF	TGCGCCAGCAGCCTAGCGGGGACAGATACGCAGTATTTT
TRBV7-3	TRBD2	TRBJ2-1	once	CASSSGGGGRSDEQFF	TGTGCCAGCAGCTCCGGAGGAGGCGGGAGAAGTGATGAGCAGTTCTTC
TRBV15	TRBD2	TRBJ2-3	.	CATSRRLAGKDTQYF	TGTGCCACCAGCAGAAGACTAGCGGGGAAAGATACGCAGTATTTT
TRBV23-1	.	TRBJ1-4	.	CAARGATNEKLFF	TGCGCCGCGCGGGGGGCAACTAATGAAAAACTGTTTTTT
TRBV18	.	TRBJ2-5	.	CASSPQGREETQYF	TGTGCCAGCTCACCACAGGGTCGGGAGGAGACCCAGTACTTC
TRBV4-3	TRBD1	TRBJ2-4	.	CASSQDLGQALLAKNIQYF	TGCGCCAGCAGCCAAGATTTAGGACAGGCTCTTCTAGCCAAAAACATTCAGTACTTC
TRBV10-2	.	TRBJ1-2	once	CASSESKQGGYGYTF	TGCGCCAGCAGTGAGTCGAAACAGGGTGGCTATGGCTACACCTTC
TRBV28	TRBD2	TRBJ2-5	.	CASSPLTSGALETQYF	TGTGCCAGCAGTCCCTTGACTAGCGGGGCTTTAGAGACCCAGTACTTC
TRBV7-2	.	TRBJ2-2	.	CASSLDSANTGELFF	TGTGCCAGCAGCTTAGATTCGGCGAACACCGGGGAGCTGTTTTTT
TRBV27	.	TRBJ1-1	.	CASTNRVGDTEAFF	TGTGCCAGCACCAACAGGGTGGGGGACACTGAAGCTTTCTTT
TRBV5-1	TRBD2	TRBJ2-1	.	CASSLAGLEQFF	TGCGCCAGCAGCTTGGCGGGACTAGAGCAGTTCTTC
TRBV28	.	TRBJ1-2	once	CASSLSDGGNYGYTF	TGTGCCAGCAGTTTGTCCGATGGGGGGAACTATGGCTACACCTTC
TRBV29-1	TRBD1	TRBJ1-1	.	CSVKQGDTEAFF	TGCAGCGTCAAACAGGGGGACACTGAAGCTTTCTTT
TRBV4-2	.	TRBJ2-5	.	CASSQDQGTRETQYF	TGTGCCAGCAGCCAAGATCAGGGGACAAGGGAGACCCAGTACTTC
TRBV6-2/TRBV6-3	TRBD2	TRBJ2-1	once	CASSKPEERGYNEQFF	TGTGCCAGCAGTAAACCGGAGGAGCGGGGCTACAATGAGCAGTTCTTC
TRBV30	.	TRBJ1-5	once	CAWTYEGVGNQPQHF	TGTGCCTGGACCTACGAGGGAGTCGGTAATCAGCCCCAGCATTTT